This is a list of T cell receptor beta chains from one sample in a study of control samples from healthy donors and cancer patients. TCRdb's copy holds only in-frame clones and misses some; the assay was immunoSEQ multiplex PCR. Among 90,000 to 120,000 clones listed, 70% to 85% were seen once. The material sequenced was blood. These receptor sequences come from a man aged 18 to 29 in good health. CDR3s include the opening cysteine and the closing phenylalanine or tryptophan. A D gene is named only where the DNA matches it firmly. Size is stated for part of the rows, as once, few or many counts, or as a class when the clone is expanded.

V: TRBV6-2/TRBV6-3; D: .; J: TRBJ1-4; size: .; DNA: TGTGCCAGCAGTTACCTACCCCGACTCCTTACCCCGCCAACTAATGAAAAACTGTTTTTT; CDR3: CASSYLPRLLTPPTNEKLFF
V: TRBV6-2/TRBV6-3; D: .; J: TRBJ1-1; size: .; DNA: TGTGCCAGCAGTTACCTGGGGCCTCGGAACACTGAAGCTTTCTTT; CDR3: CASSYLGPRNTEAFF
V: TRBV10-3; D: .; J: TRBJ2-1; size: .; DNA: TGTGCCATCAGTGTGGAGGGGCCGGGTAATGAGCAGTTCTTC; CDR3: CAISVEGPGNEQFF
V: TRBV9; D: .; J: TRBJ1-5; size: .; DNA: TGTGCCAGCGGAAGACCGGGGCAATCGCCTCAGCCCCAGCATTTT; CDR3: CASGRPGQSPQPQHF
V: TRBV20-1; D: TRBD1; J: TRBJ1-1; size: .; DNA: TGCAGTGCTAGTACCCGGACAGGGCGGGGGAACACTGAAGCTTTCTTT; CDR3: CSASTRTGRGNTEAFF
V: TRBV29-1; D: .; J: TRBJ2-2; size: once; DNA: TGCAGCGTCGTTACGGCCGGGGAGCTGTTTTTT; CDR3: CSVVTAGELFF
V: TRBV7-8; D: .; J: TRBJ2-1; size: .; DNA: TGTGCCAGCAGCCCGCTCGGGGCATACAATGAGCAGTTCTTC; CDR3: CASSPLGAYNEQFF
V: TRBV12-3/TRBV12-4; D: .; J: TRBJ1-1; size: .; DNA: TGTGCCAGCAATGGGTGGAGGAACACTGAAGCTTTCTTT; CDR3: CASNGWRNTEAFF
V: TRBV10-2; D: .; J: TRBJ1-2; size: once; DNA: TGCGCCAGCAGTGAGAGGGCAGGAGCTAACTATGGCTACACCTTC; CDR3: CASSERAGANYGYTF
V: TRBV7-2; D: TRBD2; J: TRBJ2-5; size: .; DNA: TGTGCCAGCAGCCCACAGCGGGGGACCGGAGAGACCCAGTACTTC; CDR3: CASSPQRGTGETQYF
V: TRBV11-2; D: TRBD1; J: TRBJ1-2; size: .; DNA: TGTGCCAGCAGCTCTTTCTCAGGGGGAGACTATGGCTACACCTTC; CDR3: CASSSFSGGDYGYTF
V: TRBV5-5; D: TRBD1; J: TRBJ2-3; size: .; DNA: TGTGCCAGCAAAATGGGGGGACAGGGCACAGATACGCAGTATTTT; CDR3: CASKMGGQGTDTQYF
V: TRBV5-1; D: .; J: TRBJ2-5; size: .; DNA: TGCGCCAGCATCTTTCGGACAGAGGGTAAAGAGACCCAGTACTTC; CDR3: CASIFRTEGKETQYF
V: TRBV5-1; D: .; J: TRBJ1-1; size: once; DNA: TGCGCCAGCAGCTTGGCTGGGGCTCAACGCGAAGCTTTCTTT; CDR3: CASSLAGAQREAFF
V: TRBV7-7; D: .; J: TRBJ2-6; size: .; DNA: TGTGCCAGCAGCTTACACTCTGGGGCCAACGTCCTGACTTTC; CDR3: CASSLHSGANVLTF
V: TRBV29-1; D: .; J: TRBJ2-7; size: .; DNA: TGCAGCGCCCACTCGGCGATCTCCTACGAGCAGTACTTC; CDR3: CSAHSAISYEQYF
V: TRBV7-9; D: .; J: TRBJ2-5; size: .; DNA: TGTGCCAGCAGCTCGCTCGGGGGCGGAGGGCGGCGGGAGACCCAGTACTTC; CDR3: CASSSLGGGGRRETQYF
V: TRBV27; D: TRBD1; J: TRBJ1-1; size: .; DNA: TGTGCCAGCAAAGACAGGGGCCATGAAGCTTTCTTT; CDR3: CASKDRGHEAFF
V: TRBV6-5; D: TRBD1; J: TRBJ2-2; size: .; DNA: TGTGCCGGCGGGACAGGGGACGGGGAGCTGTTTTTT; CDR3: CAGGTGDGELFF
V: TRBV6-6; D: .; J: TRBJ1-5; size: .; DNA: TGTGCCAGCAGCTCCGGGACTTATAGCAATCAGCCCCAGCATTTT; CDR3: CASSSGTYSNQPQHF
V: TRBV4-2; D: TRBD2; J: TRBJ2-1; size: .; DNA: TGTGCCAGCAGCCAAGGGAATAGCGGGAACGATGAGCAGTTCTTC; CDR3: CASSQGNSGNDEQFF
V: TRBV3-1/TRBV3-2; D: .; J: TRBJ1-1; size: .; DNA: TGTGCCAGCAGCCAAAACCCGGTACGAGCCGAAGCTTTCTTT; CDR3: CASSQNPVRAEAFF
V: TRBV6-1; D: .; J: TRBJ1-5; size: .; DNA: TGTGCCAGCAGTGAAGTTAAAGCATCCGGGGGCAATAATCAGCCCCAGCATTTT; CDR3: CASSEVKASGGNNQPQHF
V: TRBV4-1; D: TRBD1; J: TRBJ1-1; size: .; DNA: TGCGCCAGCAGCCAAGGGTCGGCAGGGGGCAGCACTGAAGCTTTCTTT; CDR3: CASSQGSAGGSTEAFF
V: TRBV11-1; D: .; J: TRBJ1-2; size: .; DNA: TGTGCCAGCAGCATCCGGGATAACTATGGCTACACCTTC; CDR3: CASSIRDNYGYTF
V: TRBV4-1; D: .; J: TRBJ1-1; size: .; DNA: TGCGCCAGCAGCCAAGTTGGGAACACTGAAGCTTTCTTT; CDR3: CASSQVGNTEAFF